This T cell receptor beta chain was identified during a study of shared clonotypes between healthy human individuals. Trimming removed 7 bases from V and 0 bases from J; junction bases left unmatched: 5. CDR1 is SEHNR, CDR2 FQNEAQ, per germline (reference sequence). This CDR3 region has 15 residues. The method was immunoSEQ multiplex PCR; TCRdb's version includes in-frame clones alone and lacks a portion of them. The table includes about 550,000 clones, roughly 95% detected once. In the naive CD8 group, cells lacked CD45RO and were positively selected for CCR7, so terminally differentiated effector memory CD45RA+ cells were left out. HIV-negative, healthy adults without recent acute infections or vaccinations were the donors.

The sample consisted of naive CD8+ T cells sorted from blood. This receptor was taken from a woman aged 25-40 years in good health. This chain joins TRBV7-9 and TRBJ2-3; 9 nucleotides match TRBD2. The CDR3 DNA reads as TGTGCCAGCAACCGGCGGGAGGGTAGCACAGATACGCAGTATTTT. Protein product: CASNRREGSTDTQYF. Filled out from reference TRBV7-9 and TRBJ2-3, the complete variable domain reads DTGVSQNPRHKITKRGQNVTFRCDPISEHNRLYWYRQTLGQGPEFLTYFQNEAQLEKSRLLSDRFSAERPKGSFSTLEIQRTEQGDSAMYLCASNRREGSTDTQYFGPGTRLTVL.